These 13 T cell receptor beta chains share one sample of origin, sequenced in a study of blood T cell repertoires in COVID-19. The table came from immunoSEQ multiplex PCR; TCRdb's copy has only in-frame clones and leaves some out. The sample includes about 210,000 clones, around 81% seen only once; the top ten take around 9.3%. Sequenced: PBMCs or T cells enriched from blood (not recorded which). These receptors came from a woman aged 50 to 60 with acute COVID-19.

The chain's CDR3 is CSVASPQGNYEQYF. The CDR3 nucleotides are TGCAGCGTCGCCTCCCCACAGGGAAACTACGAGCAGTACTTC. The rearrangement joins TRBV29-1 to TRBJ2-7; maybe TRBD1 (6 bases). CDR1 and CDR2 from the germline V gene are SQVTM and ANQGSEA. This CDR3 comprises 14 residues. Trimming stripped 6 bases from V and 3 bases from J, with 18 bases between.

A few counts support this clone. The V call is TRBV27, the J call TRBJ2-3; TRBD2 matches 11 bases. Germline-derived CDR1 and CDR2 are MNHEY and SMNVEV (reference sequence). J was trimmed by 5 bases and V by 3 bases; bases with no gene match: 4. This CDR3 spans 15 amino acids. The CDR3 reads CASSFLAGGGDTQYF. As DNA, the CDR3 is TGTGCCAGCAGTTTCTTAGCGGGAGGGGGAGATACGCAGTATTTT.

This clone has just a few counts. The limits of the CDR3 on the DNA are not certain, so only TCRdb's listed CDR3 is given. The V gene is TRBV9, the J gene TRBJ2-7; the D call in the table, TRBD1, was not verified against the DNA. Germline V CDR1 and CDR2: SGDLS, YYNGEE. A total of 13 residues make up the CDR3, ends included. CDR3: CASSVGCGAGKDF.

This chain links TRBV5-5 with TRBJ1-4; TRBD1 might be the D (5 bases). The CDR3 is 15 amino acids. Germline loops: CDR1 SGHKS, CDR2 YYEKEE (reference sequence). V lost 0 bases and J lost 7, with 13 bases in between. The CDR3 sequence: CASSLVPGSAEKLFF. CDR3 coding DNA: TGTGCCAGCAGCTTGGTTCCAGGGTCTGCTGAAAAACTGTTTTTT.

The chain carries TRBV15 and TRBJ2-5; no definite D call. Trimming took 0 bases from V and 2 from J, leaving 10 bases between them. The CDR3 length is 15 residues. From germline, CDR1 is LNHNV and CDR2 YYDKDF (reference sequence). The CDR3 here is CATSRDRWAQETQYF. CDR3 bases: TGTGCCACCAGCAGAGATAGGTGGGCTCAAGAGACCCAGTACTTC. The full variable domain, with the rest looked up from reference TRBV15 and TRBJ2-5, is DAMVIQNPRYQVTQFGKPVTLSCSQTLNHNVMYWYQQKSSQAPKLLFHYYDKDFNNEADTPDNFQSRRPNTSFCFLDIRSPGLGDTAMYLCATSRDRWAQETQYFGPGTRLLVL.

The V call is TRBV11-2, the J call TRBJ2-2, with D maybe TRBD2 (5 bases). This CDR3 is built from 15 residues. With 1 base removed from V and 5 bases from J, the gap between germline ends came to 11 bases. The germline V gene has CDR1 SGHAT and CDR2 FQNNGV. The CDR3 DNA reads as TGTGCCAGCAGCTTAGTTGCCGGGGAGACCGGGGAGCTGTTTTTT. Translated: CASSLVAGETGELFF.

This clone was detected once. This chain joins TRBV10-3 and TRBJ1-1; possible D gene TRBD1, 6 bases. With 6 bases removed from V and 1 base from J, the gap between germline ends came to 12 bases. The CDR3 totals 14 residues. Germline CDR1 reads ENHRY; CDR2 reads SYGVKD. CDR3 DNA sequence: TGTGCCATCAGACCGACAGGCGGGAACACTGAAGCTTTCTTT. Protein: CAIRPTGGNTEAFF.

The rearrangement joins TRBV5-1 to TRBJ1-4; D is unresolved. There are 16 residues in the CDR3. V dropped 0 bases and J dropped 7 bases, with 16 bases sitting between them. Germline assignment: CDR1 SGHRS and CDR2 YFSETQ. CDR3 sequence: CASSLGGMATAEKLFF. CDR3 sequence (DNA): TGCGCCAGCAGCTTGGGCGGGATGGCCACTGCTGAAAAACTGTTTTTT.

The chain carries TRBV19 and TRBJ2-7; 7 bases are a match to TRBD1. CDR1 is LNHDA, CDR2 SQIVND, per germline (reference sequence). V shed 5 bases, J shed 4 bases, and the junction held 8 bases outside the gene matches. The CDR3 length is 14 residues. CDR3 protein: CASSYGDRAYEQYF. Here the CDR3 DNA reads TGTGCCAGTAGTTACGGAGACAGGGCTTACGAGCAGTACTTC.

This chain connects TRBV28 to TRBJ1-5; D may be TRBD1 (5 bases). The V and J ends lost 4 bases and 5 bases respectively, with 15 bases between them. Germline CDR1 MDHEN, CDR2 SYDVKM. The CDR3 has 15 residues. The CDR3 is CASSWGSGKDQPQHF. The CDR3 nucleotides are TGTGCCAGCAGTTGGGGCTCAGGGAAGGATCAGCCCCAGCATTTT.

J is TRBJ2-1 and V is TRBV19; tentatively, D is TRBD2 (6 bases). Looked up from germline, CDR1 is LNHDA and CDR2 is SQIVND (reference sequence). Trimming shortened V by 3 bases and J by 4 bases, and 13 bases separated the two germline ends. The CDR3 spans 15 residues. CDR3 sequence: CASSIRGKSYNEQFF. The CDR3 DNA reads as TGTGCCAGTAGTATCCGCGGGAAGTCATACAATGAGCAGTTCTTC.

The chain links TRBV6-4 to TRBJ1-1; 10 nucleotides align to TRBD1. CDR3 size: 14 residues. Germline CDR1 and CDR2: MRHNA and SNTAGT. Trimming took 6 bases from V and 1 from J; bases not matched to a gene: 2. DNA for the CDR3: TGTGCCAGCAGGCGACAGGGGGCGAACACTGAAGCTTTCTTT. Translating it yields CASRRQGANTEAFF.

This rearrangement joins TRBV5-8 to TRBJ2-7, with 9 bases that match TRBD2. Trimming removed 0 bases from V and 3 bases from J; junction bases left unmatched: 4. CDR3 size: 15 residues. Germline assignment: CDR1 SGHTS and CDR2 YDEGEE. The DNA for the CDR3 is TGTGCCAGCAGCTTGGTGAGCGGGAGGTTCTACGAGCAGTACTTC. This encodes CASSLVSGRFYEQYF.